This entry lists 4 T cell receptor beta chains sequenced from one sample in a study of T-cell memory formation after mild COVID-19. TCRdb analysed the 5' RACE reads with MiXCR anew, one entry per CDR3 protein. This sample carries a few hundred thousand distinct CDR3 sequences, about 15% of them seen once, and the ten largest clones take roughly 22%. Sequencing was carried out using PBMCs or a T cell subset sorted from them (not recorded which). The receptors were sampled from a young man who had mild COVID-19 (a few samples of this study predate the infection). Cell type and time point are not known.

This clonotype was seen ten or more times. The chain is built from TRBV6-6 and TRBJ2-2; no clear D gene. V dropped 1 base and J dropped 5 bases, with 5 bases sitting between them. CDR3 length: 13 residues. Germline values: CDR1 MNHNY, CDR2 SVGAGI (reference sequence). CDR3 region: CASSYFATGELFF. The CDR3 DNA sequence: TGTGCCAGCAGTTACTTCGCAACCGGGGAGCTGTTTTTT.

This clonotype was counted only a few times. The J gene is TRBJ1-1, the V gene TRBV5-1, with D possibly TRBD1 on 5 matching bases. Deletions cut 4 bases from V and 4 bases from J, with 8 bases between. CDR1 is SGHRS and CDR2 is YFSETQ in the germline V gene. This CDR3 has 12 residues. In DNA form, the CDR3 reads TGCGCCAGCAGCCGGGACGGCACTGAAGCTTTCTTT. Translated, it gives CASSRDGTEAFF.

The genes are TRBV7-6 and TRBJ1-2; no reliable D call. Trimming took off 2 bases at V and 0 bases at J, with 10 bases between the two ends. The CDR3 covers 15 residues. CDR1 SGHVS and CDR2 FNYEAQ come from the germline V gene. The CDR3 DNA is TGTGCCAGCAGCTTAATTCCGGGCGCTAACTATGGCTACACCTTC. Protein sequence: CASSLIPGANYGYTF.

The rearrangement links TRBV5-4 to TRBJ2-5; TRBD1 might be the D (5 bases). Between the trimmed V and J ends, which lost 5 bases and 1 base, there was a span of 15 bases. Per germline, CDR1 SGHNT and CDR2 YYREEE (reference sequence). This CDR3 has 15 residues. The CDR3 spells CASRIDRGPQETQYF. The CDR3 bases are TGTGCCAGCAGGATCGACAGAGGCCCCCAAGAGACCCAGTACTTC.